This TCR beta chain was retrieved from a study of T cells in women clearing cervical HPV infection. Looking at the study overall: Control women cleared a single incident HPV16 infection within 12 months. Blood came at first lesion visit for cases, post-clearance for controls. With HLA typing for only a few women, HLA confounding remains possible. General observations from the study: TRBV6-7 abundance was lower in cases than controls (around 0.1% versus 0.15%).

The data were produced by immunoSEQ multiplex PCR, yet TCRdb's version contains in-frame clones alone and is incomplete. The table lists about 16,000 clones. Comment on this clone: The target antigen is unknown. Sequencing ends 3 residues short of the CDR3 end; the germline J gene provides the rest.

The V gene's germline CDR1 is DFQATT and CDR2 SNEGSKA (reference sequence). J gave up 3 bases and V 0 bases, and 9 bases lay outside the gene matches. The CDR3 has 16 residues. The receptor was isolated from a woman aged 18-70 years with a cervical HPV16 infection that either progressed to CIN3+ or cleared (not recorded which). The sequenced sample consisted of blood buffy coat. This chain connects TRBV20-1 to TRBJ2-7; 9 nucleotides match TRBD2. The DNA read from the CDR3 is TGCAGTGCTAGAGATAAGGCGCTAGCGGGGAGCTACGAG. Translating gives CSARDKALAGSYE. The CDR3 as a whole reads CSARDKALAGSYEQYF.